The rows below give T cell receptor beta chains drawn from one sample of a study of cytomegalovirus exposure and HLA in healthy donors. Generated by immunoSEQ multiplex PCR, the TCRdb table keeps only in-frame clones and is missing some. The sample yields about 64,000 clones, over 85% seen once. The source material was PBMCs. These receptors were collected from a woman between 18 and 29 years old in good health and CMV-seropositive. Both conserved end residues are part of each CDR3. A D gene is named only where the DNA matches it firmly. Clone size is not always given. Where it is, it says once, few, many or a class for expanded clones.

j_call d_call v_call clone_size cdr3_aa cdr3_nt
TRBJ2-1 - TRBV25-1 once CASSEAGNEQFF TGTGCCAGCAGTGAAGCGGGGAATGAGCAGTTCTTC
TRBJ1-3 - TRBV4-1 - CASSATQVLPPGGSGNTIYF TGCGCCAGCAGCGCTACCCAAGTCCTACCACCCGGGGGCTCTGGAAACACCATATATTTT
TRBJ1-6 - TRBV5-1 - CASSLARDSPLHF TGCGCCAGCAGCTTGGCCCGCGATTCACCCCTCCACTTT
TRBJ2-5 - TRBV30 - CAWSVLGGDEETQYF TGTGCCTGGAGTGTACTTGGAGGGGACGAAGAGACCCAGTACTTC
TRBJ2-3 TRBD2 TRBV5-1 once CASSLELAGDTQYF TGCGCCAGCAGCTTGGAACTAGCGGGAGATACGCAGTATTTT
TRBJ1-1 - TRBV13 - CASSLVGGEAFF TGTGCCAGCAGCTTGGTTGGGGGCGAAGCTTTCTTT
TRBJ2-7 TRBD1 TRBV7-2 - CASSSRQGAYEQYF TGTGCCAGCAGCTCCAGACAGGGCGCGTACGAGCAGTACTTC
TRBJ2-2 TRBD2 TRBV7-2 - CAIEKGGGRVAGELFF TGTGCCATCGAGAAAGGGGGCGGGAGGGTAGCCGGGGAGCTGTTTTTT
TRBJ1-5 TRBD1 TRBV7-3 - CASSLGVRGQGSQPQHF TGTGCCAGCAGCTTAGGGGTCAGGGGGCAAGGGTCTCAGCCCCAGCATTTT
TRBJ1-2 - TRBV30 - CAWRAGHGYTF TGTGCCTGGAGGGCAGGGCATGGCTACACCTTC
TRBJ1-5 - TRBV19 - CASSIVLHQPQHF TGTGCCAGTAGTATAGTACTTCATCAGCCCCAGCATTTT
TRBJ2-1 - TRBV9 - CASSVARGASSYNEQFF TGTGCCAGCAGCGTAGCCCGGGGGGCCAGCTCCTACAATGAGCAGTTCTTC
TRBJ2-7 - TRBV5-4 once CASSLDRQSSYEQYF TGTGCCAGCAGCTTGGACAGACAGAGCTCCTACGAGCAGTACTTC
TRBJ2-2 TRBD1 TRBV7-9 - CASSWGTVAYNTGELFF TGTGCCAGCAGCTGGGGGACAGTAGCATATAACACCGGGGAGCTGTTTTTT
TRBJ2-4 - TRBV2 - CASSGQKVQNIQYF TGTGCCTCTTCGGGACAAAAGGTCCAAAACATTCAGTACTTC
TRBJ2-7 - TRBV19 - CASSILGGRSYEQYF TGTGCCAGTAGTATTCTCGGGGGACGGTCCTACGAGCAGTACTTC
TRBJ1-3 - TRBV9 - CASSSPGTAGNTIYF TGTGCCAGCAGCTCGCCGGGGACTGCTGGAAACACCATATATTTT
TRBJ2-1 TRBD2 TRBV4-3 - CASSQDGTRHNEQFF TGCGCCAGCAGCCAAGATGGGACTAGGCACAATGAGCAGTTCTTC
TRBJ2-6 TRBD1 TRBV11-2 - CASSLVRGRVSGANVLTF TGTGCCAGCAGCTTAGTCAGGGGGCGCGTATCTGGGGCCAACGTCCTGACTTTC
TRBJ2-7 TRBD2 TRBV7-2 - CASSGRTSGVYEQYF TGTGCCAGCAGCGGACGGACTAGCGGGGTCTACGAGCAGTACTTC
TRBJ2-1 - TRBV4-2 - CASSQVGYSWEQFF TGTGCCAGCAGCCAAGTCGGGTATTCCTGGGAGCAGTTCTTC
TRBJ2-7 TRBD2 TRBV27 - CATREGLYEQYF TGTGCCACCCGGGAGGGCCTCTACGAGCAGTACTTC
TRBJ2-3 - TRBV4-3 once CASSQESGVLADTQYF TGCGCCAGCAGCCAAGAGTCAGGGGTATTAGCAGATACGCAGTATTTT
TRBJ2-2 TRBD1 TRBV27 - CASRATGGSTGELFF TGTGCCAGCCGTGCGACAGGGGGCAGCACCGGGGAGCTGTTTTTT
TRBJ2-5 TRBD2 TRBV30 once CACRAGKETQYF TGTGCCTGCCGAGCGGGAAAGGAGACCCAGTACTTC
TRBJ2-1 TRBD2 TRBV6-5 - CASSWEGLPYNEQFF TGTGCCAGCAGCTGGGAGGGACTACCCTACAATGAGCAGTTCTTC
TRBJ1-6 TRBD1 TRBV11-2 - CASSGSSGTADSPLHF TGTGCCAGCAGCGGATCGTCCGGGACAGCAGATTCACCCCTCCACTTT
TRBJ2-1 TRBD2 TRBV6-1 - CASSEGLAEYNEQFF TGTGCCAGCAGTGAAGGTCTAGCGGAATACAATGAGCAGTTCTTC
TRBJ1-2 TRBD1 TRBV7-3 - CASSPGGRESYGYTF TGTGCCAGCAGCCCAGGGGGCAGGGAGTCCTATGGCTACACCTTC
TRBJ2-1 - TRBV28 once CASSFAVYEQFF TGTGCCAGCAGTTTTGCGGTCTATGAGCAGTTCTTC
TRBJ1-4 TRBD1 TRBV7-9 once CASSLFPGQGREKLFF TGTGCCAGCAGCTTATTCCCGGGACAGGGAAGGGAAAAACTGTTTTTT
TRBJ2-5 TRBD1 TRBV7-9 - CASSFSVTGGWIETQYF TGTGCCAGCAGCTTCTCGGTGACAGGGGGCTGGATAGAGACCCAGTACTTC
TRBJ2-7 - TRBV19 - CASSSGPRSEQYF TGTGCCAGTAGTAGCGGGCCCCGCTCCGAGCAGTACTTC
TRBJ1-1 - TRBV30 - CAWSAGLLNTEAFF TGTGCCTGGAGCGCCGGACTACTGAACACTGAAGCTTTCTTT
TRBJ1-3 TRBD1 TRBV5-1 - CASSLDSGTGGNTIYF TGCGCCAGCAGCCTGGATTCCGGGACAGGGGGAAACACCATATATTTT
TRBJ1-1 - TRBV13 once CASSQTSTDARTEAFF TGTGCCAGCAGTCAAACGTCCACTGATGCACGCACTGAAGCTTTCTTT
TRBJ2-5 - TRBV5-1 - CASSLGSGTGETQYF TGCGCCAGCAGCTTGGGAAGCGGGACAGGAGAGACCCAGTACTTC
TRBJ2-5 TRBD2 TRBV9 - CASSPRPGAGGLETQYF TGTGCCAGCAGCCCCCGACCGGGCGCGGGAGGTCTGGAGACCCAGTACTTC
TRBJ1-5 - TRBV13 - CASSPDRYQPQHF TGTGCCAGCAGTCCTGACAGATATCAGCCCCAGCATTTT
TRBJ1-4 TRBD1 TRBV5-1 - CASSLADRGQTNEKLFF TGCGCCAGCAGCTTGGCCGACAGGGGGCAAACTAATGAAAAACTGTTTTTT
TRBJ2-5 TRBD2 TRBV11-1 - CASSLVAGRGETQYF TGTGCCAGCAGCTTAGTGGCGGGGCGGGGGGAGACCCAGTACTTC
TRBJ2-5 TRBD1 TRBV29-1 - CSVAQGAGETQYF TGCAGCGTTGCTCAGGGGGCAGGAGAGACCCAGTACTTC
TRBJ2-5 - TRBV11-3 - CASSLGRAETQYF TGTGCCAGCAGCTTAGGCCGAGCGGAGACCCAGTACTTC
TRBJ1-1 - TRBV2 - CASSPSGTEAFF TGTGCCAGCAGTCCGAGCGGGACTGAAGCTTTCTTT
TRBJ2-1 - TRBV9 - CASSGRGNEQFF TGTGCCAGCAGCGGGAGGGGCAATGAGCAGTTCTTC